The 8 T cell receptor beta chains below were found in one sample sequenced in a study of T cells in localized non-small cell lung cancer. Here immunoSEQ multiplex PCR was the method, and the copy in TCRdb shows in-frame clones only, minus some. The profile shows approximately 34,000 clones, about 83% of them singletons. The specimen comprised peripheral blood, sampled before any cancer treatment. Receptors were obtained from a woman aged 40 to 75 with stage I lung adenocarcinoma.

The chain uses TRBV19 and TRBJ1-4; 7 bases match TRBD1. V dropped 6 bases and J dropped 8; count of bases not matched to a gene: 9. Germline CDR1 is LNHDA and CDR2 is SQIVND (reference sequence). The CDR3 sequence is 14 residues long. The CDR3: CASRPGQSREKLFF. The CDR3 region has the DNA TGTGCCAGTAGGCCGGGACAGTCGAGAGAAAAACTGTTTTTT.

The DNA for the CDR3 is TGTGCCAGCAGCTTATGGGGCCCGGGAGAGACCCAGTACTTC. Amino acid sequence: CASSLWGPGETQYF. The chain is built from TRBV7-3 and TRBJ2-5; D perhaps matches TRBD1 (5 bases). Germline CDR1 SGHTA, CDR2 FQGTGA. The ends were cut back, 2 bases at V and 4 bases at J, with 11 bases in the middle. The CDR3 has 14 amino acids.

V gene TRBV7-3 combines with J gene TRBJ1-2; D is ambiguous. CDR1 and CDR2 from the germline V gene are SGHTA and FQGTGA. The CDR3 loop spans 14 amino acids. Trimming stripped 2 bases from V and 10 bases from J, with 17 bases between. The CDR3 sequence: CASSLGASIYSYTF. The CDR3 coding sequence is TGTGCCAGCAGCTTAGGAGCTTCGATTTATTCCTACACCTTC.

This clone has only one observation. DNA of the CDR3: TGTGCCAGCTCACCACCCAGGGGTTCCTACAATGAGCAGTTCTTC. Amino acid sequence: CASSPPRGSYNEQFF. The chain is built from TRBV18 and TRBJ2-1, with TRBD1 as a possible D gene (6 bases). The germline V gene encodes CDR1 KGHSH and CDR2 LQKENI. The CDR3 loop spans 15 amino acids. V lost 0 bases, J lost 1 base, and 7 bases lay in between.

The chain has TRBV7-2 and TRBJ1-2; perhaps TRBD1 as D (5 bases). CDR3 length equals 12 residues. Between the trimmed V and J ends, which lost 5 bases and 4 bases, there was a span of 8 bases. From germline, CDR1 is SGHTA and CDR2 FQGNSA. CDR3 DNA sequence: TGTGCCAGCAGCCGGGGACGCTATGGCTACACCTTC. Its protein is CASSRGRYGYTF.

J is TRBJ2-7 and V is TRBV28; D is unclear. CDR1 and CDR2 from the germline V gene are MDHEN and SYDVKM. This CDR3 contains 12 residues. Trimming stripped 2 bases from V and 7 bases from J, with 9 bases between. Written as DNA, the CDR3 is TGTGCCAGCAGTTTAAGAAGGTGGGAGCAGTACTTC. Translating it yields CASSLRRWEQYF.

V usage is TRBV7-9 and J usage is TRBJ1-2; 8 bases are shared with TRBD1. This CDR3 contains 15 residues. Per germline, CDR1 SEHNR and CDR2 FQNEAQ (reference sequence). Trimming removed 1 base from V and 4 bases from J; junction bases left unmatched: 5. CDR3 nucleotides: TGTGCCAGCAGCTTAGAGGACAGGGTGGGCTATGGCTACACCTTC. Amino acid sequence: CASSLEDRVGYGYTF.

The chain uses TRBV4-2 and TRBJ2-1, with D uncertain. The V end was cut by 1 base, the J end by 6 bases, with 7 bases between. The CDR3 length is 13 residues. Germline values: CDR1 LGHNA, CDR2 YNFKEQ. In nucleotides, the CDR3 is TGTGCCAGCAGCCAAGTCTTGAGCAATGAGCAGTTCTTC. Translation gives CASSQVLSNEQFF.